Listed here is a single T cell receptor beta chain. There is no known antigen for this receptor. No base qualities exist here, and no much larger clone lies one base off it. V trim: 6 bases; J trim: 2 bases; unmatched bases: 3. From the germline V gene, CDR1 is MDHEN and CDR2 is SYDVKM. Measured from the cysteine to the phenylalanine, the CDR3 is 15 residues long. Only the CDR3 portion is preserved as DNA: 45 bases, with reading frame beginning at the first base. The source of the sample is a study of blood T cell repertoires in COVID-19 (dated by TCRdb to 2019 to 2021). With regard to the full study: Samples from collaborators originated in the United States, Italy and Spain and spanned both the acute and convalescent phases of COVID-19. Samples were obtained from the ongoing ImmuneRACE study (first 160 participants) and from some 1,300 subjects provided by 6 global collaborators. The repertoires were released in a freely available public database meant as a resource for research on the immune response to SARS-CoV-2. The dataset comprised deeply sampled blood TCRbeta repertoires from subjects exposed to, actively infected with, or recovered from COVID-19. The sample metadata nearly always contained a de-identified subject ID, COVID-19 status, age in years and sex. The material from the prospective study consisted of cDNA or gDNA derived from T cells, B-cell-depleted T cells, or PBMCs. HLA class I and class II types, where available, came from metadata supplied by the sample provider rather than from assay-based typing.

Collaborating institutions collected whole blood in K2EDTA tubes following their own protocols. For TCRbeta analysis, collaborators shipped samples in one of three forms: frozen whole blood, isolated PBMCs, or DNA extracted from either of those sample types. The paper's findings and limits, for the study overall: How much clinical and demographic metadata was included differed by source and by participant, and the metadata was provided uncurated.

TCRbeta CDR3 regions were amplified from genomic DNA by means of the immunoSEQ Assay, a bias-controlled multiplex PCR. Per the source publication's procedure: Nucleated cell counts per sample were estimated from amplification of reference gene primers within the assay. To quantify the absolute abundance of each unique TCRbeta CDR3 rearrangement, sequence reads were collapsed and filtered. For each sample, productive Simpson clonality was calculated as the square root of Simpson's diversity index across productive rearrangements. The clones in this table, taken by TCRdb from immuneACCESS, are in-frame only. Not every clone is retained; where verified, under half of the shortfall comes from an unresolved V gene, and the cause of the rest is unknown. V and J calls and clone size come straight from that table; D and trimming were deduced from the DNA. The sample profile shows 230,000 or so clones; about four fifths of them were found once. Approximately 4.8% of the sample lies in the top ten.

The TCR comes from a man between 50 and 59 years old with active or convalescent COVID-19. The sequenced material came from peripheral blood. The chain employs TRBV28 and TRBJ2-5; TRBD2 agrees with 13 junctional bases. The DNA sequence is as follows: TGTGCCAGCAGACTAGCGGGGGGGTTACAAGAGACCCAGTACTTC. Its protein product is CASRLAGGLQETQYF.